The rows below give T cell receptor beta chains drawn from one sample of a study of blood T cell repertoires in COVID-19. TCRdb's table, derived via immunoSEQ multiplex PCR, lists solely in-frame clones and lacks some. Altogether around 130,000 clones are present, roughly 72% being singletons, with the ten largest covering 11%. Sequencing was done on a sample of peripheral blood. Receptor source: a human donor in a cohort sampled during active COVID-19. Both conserved end residues are trimmed from each CDR3. The D gene is left open where the match is weak.

TRBJ1-1	TRBV20-1	10	NA	SASQANTEAF
TRBJ2-1	TRBV3-1/TRBV3-2	15	TRBD1	ASSQLTGQGVDNEQF
TRBJ2-7	TRBV28	12	TRBD2	ASRLGLANYEQY
TRBJ2-2	TRBV19	15	TRBD2	ASSIDLHSGGSGELF
TRBJ2-3	TRBV6-5	13	NA	ASSYSQGSTDTQY
TRBJ2-3	TRBV7-3	14	TRBD2	ASSLNGGGSPDTQY
TRBJ2-2	TRBV2	13	NA	ASRESGSNTGELF
TRBJ1-2	TRBV3-1/TRBV3-2	13	TRBD1	ASSQGDSRSYGYT
TRBJ2-2	TRBV9	13	NA	ASSVYEAVTGELF
TRBJ2-3	TRBV2	17	TRBD2	ASSEPGLAGGLGLDTQY
TRBJ1-1	TRBV10-2	11	TRBD1	ASTMDRGGEAF
TRBJ2-1	TRBV7-3	13	NA	ASSLTGGSYNEQF
TRBJ2-7	TRBV28	12	NA	ASSLSGSSYEQY
TRBJ1-1	TRBV5-8	6	NA	ASIKAF
TRBJ2-1	TRBV9	13	TRBD1	ASSRQGSSYNEQF